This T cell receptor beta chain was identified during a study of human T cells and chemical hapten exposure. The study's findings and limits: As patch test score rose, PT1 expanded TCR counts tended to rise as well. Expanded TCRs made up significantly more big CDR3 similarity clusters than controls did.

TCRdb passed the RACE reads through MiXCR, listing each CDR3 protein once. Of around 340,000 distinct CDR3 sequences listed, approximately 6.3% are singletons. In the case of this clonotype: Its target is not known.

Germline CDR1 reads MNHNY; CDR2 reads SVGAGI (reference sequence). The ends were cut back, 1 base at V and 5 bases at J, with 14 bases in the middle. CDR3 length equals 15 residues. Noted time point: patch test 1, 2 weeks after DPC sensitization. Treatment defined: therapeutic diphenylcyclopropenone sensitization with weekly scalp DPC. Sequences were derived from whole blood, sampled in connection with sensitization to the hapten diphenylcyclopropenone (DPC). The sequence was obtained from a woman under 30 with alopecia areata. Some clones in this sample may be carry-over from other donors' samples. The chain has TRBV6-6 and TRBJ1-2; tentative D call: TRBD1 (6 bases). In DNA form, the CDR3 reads TGTGCCAGCAGTTACTACCCGGGACAAAAGTATGGCTACACCTTC. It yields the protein CASSYYPGQKYGYTF.